The 14 T cell receptor beta chains below all came from one sample that was sequenced in a study of naive and memory T cell subsets (dated by TCRdb to the late 2010s). The library was made by UMI-ligation and nested PCR. Data came from an Illumina MiSeq. To cover both TRBC1 and TRBC2, the beta constant-region primer consisted of an equimolar mix of two oligonucleotides. Through fastp at Q25 and MiXCR, TCRdb rebuilt clones from the public reads, retaining in-frame beta chains. CDR3 protein duplicates are merged, each entry listing the most common genes and DNA. This sample gives 75,000 to 85,000 distinct CDR3 sequences in total; about 12% of them show up just once. Of the sample, roughly 0.9% is held by the ten largest clones. Sequencing input: central memory CD4+ T cells from blood. What the cell subset or site label conveys for this sample: central memory, CD45RA- CD27+. These receptors were obtained from a human donor in good health.

There are a few counts of this clonotype. J is TRBJ2-4 and V is TRBV7-8; TRBD2 matches at 11 bases. Germline trimming cut 3 bases from V and 6 bases from J; bases unmatched to any gene: 4. Germline CDR1 SGHVS, CDR2 FQNEAQ. The CDR3 has 15 residues. The CDR3 region is CASSFLGTSGNIQYF. DNA for the CDR3: TGTGCCAGCAGCTTCCTTGGGACTAGCGGAAACATTCAGTACTTC.

This clonotype has a handful of counts. V usage is TRBV20-1 and J usage is TRBJ2-2; 8 nucleotides match TRBD2. The CDR3 covers 13 residues. Germline V CDR1 and CDR2: DFQATT, SNEGSKA (reference sequence). The CDR3 nucleotides are TGCCGCGCGGGACTAGCGAACACCGGGGAGCTGTTTTTT. Its protein product is CRAGLANTGELFF.

This clonotype was seen at least ten times. The chain combines TRBV12-3 or TRBV12-4 with TRBJ1-5, with D possibly TRBD1 on 5 matching bases. V lost 5 bases and J lost 4, with 12 bases in between. The CDR3 sequence is 14 residues long. The DNA of the CDR3 is TGTGCCAGCAGTCCGACAGTCAAAAATCAGCCCCAGCATTTT. This encodes CASSPTVKNQPQHF.

This clonotype was found a few times. This chain connects TRBV20-1 to TRBJ2-2; 11 nucleotides line up with TRBD2. The junction had 8 bases not matched to a gene; V was cut back by 1 base and J by 4 bases. This CDR3 comprises 17 residues. CDR1 DFQATT and CDR2 SNEGSKA come from the germline V gene (reference sequence). CDR3 sequence: CSARVLAGATGTGELFF. As DNA, the CDR3 is TGCAGTGCTAGAGTACTAGCGGGAGCTACTGGCACCGGGGAGCTGTTTTTT.

Concerning this clonotype: This could be a read error, since a much larger clone is one nucleotide away. The V call is TRBV10-3, the J call TRBJ2-1; TRBD2 matches at 7 bases. CDR3 length equals 13 residues. J was trimmed by 5 bases and V by 3 bases; bases with no gene match: 1. Germline CDR1 and CDR2: ENHRY and SYGVKD. The CDR3 here is CAISERGDNEQFF. CDR3 DNA sequence: TGTGCCATCAGTGAACGGGGGGACAATGAGCAGTTCTTC.

This clonotype was recorded a few times. The chain joins TRBV29-1 to TRBJ2-2, with D perhaps TRBD2 (6 bases). Germline V gene sequence: CDR1 SQVTM, CDR2 ANQGSEA. The V end was cut by 1 base, the J end by 4 bases, with 10 bases between. There are 14 residues in the CDR3. CDR3 protein: CSVEGQGGTGELFF. CDR3 in DNA: TGCAGCGTTGAAGGCCAGGGAGGCACCGGGGAGCTGTTTTTT.

This clonotype occurred a few times. The chain links TRBV3-1 to TRBJ2-1; TRBD2 agrees at 9 bases. The CDR3 is 18 residues long. The germline V gene has CDR1 LGHDT and CDR2 YNNKEL (reference sequence). The V and J ends lost 0 bases and 2 bases, in that order; junction bases with no gene match: 8. CDR3 nucleotide sequence: TGTGCCAGCAGCCAAGATTGGGGGGCTAGCGGGACCTACAATGAGCAGTTCTTC. This sequence encodes CASSQDWGASGTYNEQFF.

This clonotype was observed many times. The chain joins TRBV29-1 to TRBJ2-5; D gene unclear. This CDR3 is 13 amino acids long. Trimming shortened V by 6 bases and J by 2 bases, and 13 bases separated the two germline ends. The germline CDR1 and CDR2 sequences are SQVTM and ANQGSEA. The CDR3 coding sequence is TGCAGCGTGGCTGAGCACCCTCAAGAGACCCAGTACTTC. It yields the protein CSVAEHPQETQYF.

V and J are TRBV28 and TRBJ2-4, with TRBD1 as a possible D gene (6 bases). The germline CDR1 and CDR2 sequences are MDHEN and SYDVKM. CDR3 length equals 14 residues. V lost 4 bases, J lost 4 bases, and 11 bases lay in between. CDR3 loop: CASSSQGIKNIQYF. The CDR3 DNA sequence: TGTGCCAGCAGTTCCCAGGGGATAAAAAACATTCAGTACTTC.

This CDR3 reads CASSLNGGRGAETQYF. CDR3 DNA: TGTGCCAGCAGCTTAAACGGCGGGAGGGGGGCAGAGACCCAGTACTTC. The chain carries TRBV7-2 and TRBJ2-5, with 9 bases identical to TRBD2. This CDR3 is 16 amino acids long. CDR1 SGHTA and CDR2 FQGNSA come from the germline V gene. V dropped 2 bases and J dropped 4; count of bases not matched to a gene: 8.

The chain is built from TRBV6-2 or TRBV6-3 and TRBJ2-1; D is undetermined. Germline V gene sequence: CDR1 MNHEY, CDR2 SVGEGT. The CDR3 spans 13 residues. V gave up 11 bases and J gave up 0 bases, with 11 bases separating them. The CDR3 DNA is TGTGCCGGTTCAAAGGGCTCCTACAATGAGCAGTTCTTC. Translated: CAGSKGSYNEQFF.

This clonotype was recorded at least ten times. The V and J genes are TRBV10-3 and TRBJ2-7, with D perhaps assigned TRBD1 or TRBD2 (5 bases each). The CDR3 is 14 amino acids. Trimming took 10 bases from V and 0 from J, leaving 16 bases between them. Germline V lookup: CDR1 ENHRY, CDR2 SYGVKD. CDR3 loop: CANRRGPDSYEQYF. Here the CDR3 DNA reads TGTGCCAACCGACGGGGCCCGGACTCCTACGAGCAGTACTTC.

The CDR3 region is CASFLTPNTEAFF. The CDR3 DNA is TGTGCCAGCTTCTTGACACCGAACACTGAAGCTTTCTTT. J is TRBJ1-1 and V is TRBV18; D remains unclear. The CDR3 totals 13 residues. CDR1 is KGHSH and CDR2 is LQKENI in the germline V gene. V lost 7 bases to trimming and J lost 1 base, with 10 bases between them. The full variable domain, with the rest looked up from reference TRBV18 and TRBJ1-1, is NAGVMQNPRHLVRRRGQEARLRCSPMKGHSHVYWYRQLPEEGLKFMVYLQKENIIDESGMPKERFSAEFPKEGPSILRIQQVVRGDSAAYFCASFLTPNTEAFFGQGTRLTVV.

This clonotype was detected only a few times. V gene TRBV7-8 combines with J gene TRBJ2-5; 14 bases match TRBD2. Germline-derived CDR1 and CDR2 are SGHVS and FQNEAQ. The CDR3 sequence is 15 residues long. V lost 4 bases to trimming and J lost 7 bases; unmatched junction nucleotides: 5. CDR3: CASSSGLAGGGTQYF. CDR3 bases: TGTGCCAGCAGCTCTGGACTAGCGGGAGGAGGGACCCAGTACTTC.